The T cell receptor (beta chain) under discussion was sequenced for a study of shared clonotypes between healthy human individuals. Naive CD8 cells, CD45RO-negative and positively selected for CCR7, excluded terminally differentiated effector memory CD45RA+ cells. Healthy and HIV-negative, the adult donors had no recent acute infections or vaccinations. The assay was immunoSEQ multiplex PCR, and TCRdb's table has in-frame clones only and misses some. The table lists around 2,000,000 clones, 85% to 95% of them singletons, with 1.5% to 2% in the top ten. V was pared by 4 bases and J by 8 bases, with 22 bases of the junction left unmatched. The CDR3 is 20 residues long. Germline CDR1 and CDR2: MNHEY and SMNVEV (reference sequence).

Sequenced: naive CD8+ T cells from PBMCs. V is TRBV27 and J is TRBJ1-4; 10 bases fit TRBD1. This TCR was sampled from a man between 18 and 29 years old in good health. Some clones in this sample may be carry-over from other donors' samples. CDR3 DNA sequence: TGTGCCAGCAGTTCTCTTCCCCTCGGGACAGGGGTAGGGGGGAAAGAAAAACTGTTTTTT. Translation gives CASSSLPLGTGVGGKEKLFF.